The clone carrying this TCR beta chain came up a few times. From germline, CDR1 is KGHDR and CDR2 SFDVKD. Deletions cut 1 base from V and 3 bases from J, with 11 bases between. This CDR3 has 16 amino acids. From the RT-PCR reads, TCRdb called clonotypes with MiXCR, one entry per CDR3 protein. Among some 550,000 distinct CDR3 sequences listed, under 30% were seen once. The sample belongs to a study of response to subunit inactivated influenza vaccine. These data also formed part of another study, on T cells expressing NK-cell markers. That source adds: Making the TCR beta cDNA relied on 5'RACE template switching with UMIs. The HCMV specificity of the expanded NKG2C+ T cell clones stayed unresolved.

The V and J genes are TRBV24-1 and TRBJ2-2, with D perhaps given as TRBD1 or TRBD2 (5 bases each). This material consisted of CD4+ T cells sorted from PBMCs, taken 11 to 12 days after vaccination. The clonotype originates from a man in his forties or fifties who received an inactivated influenza vaccine. CDR3 coding DNA: TGTGCCACCAGTGATTTCCCGGGGCGTCACACCGGGGAGCTGTTTTTT. Protein product: CATSDFPGRHTGELFF.